This entry concerns a single T cell receptor beta chain. This clonotype was counted only a few times. What antigen it recognizes has not been identified. Nothing much larger sits one base from this clone, and base qualities are not available. Ends trimmed: V by 4 bases, J by 9 bases; bases unmatched to a gene: 8. From the cysteine through the phenylalanine, the CDR3 covers 14 amino acids. Left in the record is the CDR3 DNA by itself, 42 bases read in frame from the first base. CDR1 SNHLY and CDR2 FYNNEI were looked up in the germline V gene. Every donor was a healthy Caucasian. The twin cohort consisted of three pairs of female monozygotic twins, all aged 18 to 29 years. The RNA used for TCR libraries was isolated from peripheral blood mononuclear cells. Library preparation was by 5' RACE. Instrument on record: Illumina HiSeq 2000. Template switching introduced a universal primer binding site; the final cDNA contained a unique molecular identifier, enabling accurate counting of TCR cDNA molecules. First-strand cDNA for TCR alpha and beta chains was synthesized from specific primers in the conserved constant-segment region. To control for contamination, every cDNA library was double barcoded, receiving both a SMART-Mk sample barcode and Illumina barcodes. Two successive PCR steps introduced TruSeq adapter sequences along with Illumina sample barcodes. Sequencing of the TCR alpha and beta cDNA libraries was done on the Illumina HiSeq platform using custom primers. The authors' analysis ran thus. MiGEC processed the raw reads to extract unique molecular identifiers, while MiXCR was used to determine the CDR3 positions. For each individual, recombination models were inferred using an EM algorithm with the repgenHMM and IGoR tools. Shared clonotypes were analyzed with the tcR package in R, and sharing was normalized by the product of cloneset sizes. Out-of-frame nonproductive sequences were analyzed to study raw recombination free of thymic and clonal selection effects. In TCRdb, the public reads were trimmed at Q25 with fastp and aligned with MiXCR, with productive beta chains retained. CDR3 protein duplicates are merged, each entry listing the most common genes and DNA. It is TCRdb's table, rather than the study itself, that gives the V and J calls and clone size. The sample includes around 680,000 distinct CDR3 sequences, with around 8.6% observed a single time. The ten largest account for approximately 0.89% of the sample.

This sample is part of a study of identical twins (dated by TCRdb to about 2016). About the study as a whole: TCR alpha and beta repertoires from monozygotic twins, unrelated adults of various ages and cord blood were deep-sequenced to test whether fetal clonotypes persist. To rule out contamination, replicate twin experiments were performed at different times with different library preparation protocols.

Beyond this particular receptor, the publication reports: Because the same donors could not be followed over many years, conclusions were based on cross-sectional statistical analysis. Excess twin sharing in beta out-of-frame sequences was weaker because fewer shared sequences lowered the signal-to-noise ratio. Invariant T cells such as MAIT and iNKT could partly confound zero-insertion analyses, although diverse VJ usage argued against such confounding for most clonotypes. Fewer insertions were carried by abundant cord blood beta clonotypes, a similar but weaker trend appeared in young adult naive repertoires, and no such trend appeared in memory repertoires. In monozygotic twins, out-of-frame TCR alpha sharing was systematically underestimated by recombination models, although the models agreed with sharing between unrelated individuals. Compared with coincidental sharing between unrelated individuals, out-of-frame TCR alpha sequences shared between twins showed an excess of sequences with low generation probability.

The sample was also linked to a second study, of yellow fever vaccine responses in identical twins. The second study reports: The T cell response to vaccination in identical twins was reported by the authors to appear partly convergent and partly personalized. The study precisely tracked vaccine-responding T cell clones in identical twins.

The material sequenced was PBMCs. The chain joins TRBV2 to TRBJ2-7, and 11 junctional nucleotides match TRBD1. The TCR sequence derives from a woman between 18 and 29 years old in good health. CDR3 reads: CASSVGTGGVWQYF. The nucleotide sequence reads TGTGCCAGCAGTGTGGGGACAGGGGGGGTTTGGCAGTACTTC.